This TCR beta chain is from a study of CXCR3-negative and CXCR3-positive naive CD8 T cells. The method, 5' RACE with UMI labels, was used to prepare the TRB cDNA libraries. TCRdb reprocessed the 5' RACE reads, keeping one entry per CDR3 protein, no DNA. Its listing shows approximately 90,000 distinct CDR3 sequences. Regarding this clonotype: What it binds is unknown.

Looked up from germline, CDR1 is DFQATT and CDR2 is SNEGSKA (reference sequence). There are 13 residues in the CDR3. Naive CD8+ T cells showed CD45RO-CCR7+CD27+CD95-. Overall study findings and caveats: Diversity proved comparably high across both naive subsets and much lower in memory CD8+ cells. The study found more hydrophobic TRB CDR3s in CXCR3-positive naive cells than in CXCR3-negative naive cells.

This clonotype was sampled from a human donor in good health. Some clones in this sample may be carry-over from other donors' samples. The J gene is TRBJ2-5, the V gene TRBV20-1. Sequencing was carried out using naive CXCR3+ CD8+ T cells from blood. Stated subset: CD45RO-CCR7+CD27+CD95- naive CD8+ T cells expressing CXCR3 (TNR3+). CDR3 region: CSASGGNQETQYF.